Below are 21 T cell receptor beta chains sequenced from a single sample in a study of regulatory T cells in long-lasting Graves disease. Time point indicated: newly diagnosed GD, antithyroid drugs for less than 3 months. From RNA extracted from PBMCs, the TCR library was made. Sequencing libraries for TCR beta were prepared with iRepertoire HTBI primers and Arm-PCR of CDR3 regions. Using its own MiXCR run on the multiplex PCR reads, TCRdb lists one record per CDR3 protein. The sample lists 300,000 to 400,000 distinct CDR3 sequences, about 14% seen once, with 22% in the top ten. The sample here was peripheral blood mononuclear cells (PBMCs), taken at new diagnosis, from a patient treated with antithyroid drugs. These receptors came from a female donor with Graves disease.

This clonotype has ten or more counts. The rearrangement joins TRBV7-3 to TRBJ2-1, with D perhaps TRBD1 (6 bases). Between the trimmed V and J ends, which lost 4 bases and 9 bases, there was a span of 22 bases. The V gene's germline CDR1 is SGHTA and CDR2 FQGTGA. This CDR3 region has 16 residues. The CDR3 spells CASSSLGARGSGEQFF. In nucleotides, the CDR3 is TGTGCCAGCAGCTCCCTAGGGGCCAGGGGAAGCGGTGAGCAGTTCTTC. The variable domain in full, with the rest retrieved from reference TRBV7-3 and TRBJ2-1, is GAGVSQTPSNKVTEKGKYVELRCDPISGHTALYWYRQSLGQGPEFLIYFQGTGAADDSGLPNDRFFAVRPEGSVSTLKIQRTERGDSAVYLCASSSLGARGSGEQFFGPGTRLTVL.

There are many counts of this clonotype. The rearrangement uses TRBV5-1 and TRBJ1-2; no reliable D call. With 2 bases removed from V and 6 bases from J, the gap between germline ends came to 8 bases. Germline V CDR1 and CDR2: SGHRS, YFSETQ. This CDR3 spans 12 amino acids. The CDR3 nucleotides read TGCGCCAGCAGCTTAAGTGAGGATGGCTACACCTTC. Protein product: CASSLSEDGYTF.

At least ten counts were recorded for this clonotype. The chain carries TRBV11-2 and TRBJ1-3; D remains unclear. Germline CDR1 is SGHAT and CDR2 is FQNNGV. The V end lost 0 bases, the J end lost 2 bases, and 8 bases lay between the germline ends. This CDR3 is 15 amino acids long. In DNA form, the CDR3 reads TGTGCCAGCAGCTTAGATGGGTTGACTGGAAACACCATATATTTT. As protein: CASSLDGLTGNTIYF.

This clonotype was counted many times. The chain links TRBV14 to TRBJ2-1; D uncertain. The ends were cut back, 3 bases at V and 6 bases at J, with 18 bases in the middle. Germline values: CDR1 SGHDN, CDR2 FVKESK. The CDR3 spans 16 residues. CDR3 sequence: CASSQGGLTRLNEQFF. CDR3 DNA sequence: TGTGCCAGCAGCCAGGGTGGTCTAACCAGACTCAATGAGCAGTTCTTC.

This clonotype was recorded at least ten times. The rearrangement links TRBV4-1 to TRBJ1-1, with D possibly TRBD1 on 6 matching bases. The ends were cut back, 1 base at V and 5 bases at J, with 11 bases in the middle. This CDR3 region has 14 residues. The germline CDR1 and CDR2 sequences are MGHRA and YSYEKL. The CDR3 DNA follows: TGCGCCAGCAGCCAAGTCGCAGGGGAGACTGAAGCTTTCTTT. Translation gives CASSQVAGETEAFF.

This clonotype appeared many times. The V gene is TRBV29-1, the J gene TRBJ1-1, with a possible D match to TRBD1 (6 bases). The CDR3 spans 15 residues. V gave up 5 bases and J gave up 0 bases, with 16 bases separating them. Germline V gene data show CDR1 as SQVTM and CDR2 as ANQGSEA. This CDR3 is CSVRGQGSLNTEAFF. CDR3 DNA: TGCAGCGTTAGGGGTCAGGGGTCGTTGAACACTGAAGCTTTCTTT.

Sample share makes this clonotype medium-sized. The CDR3 DNA reads as TGCAGTGCTAGAGGGACTAGCGGCCAAGAGACCCAGTACTTC. Its translation is CSARGTSGQETQYF. V gene TRBV20-1 combines with J gene TRBJ2-5; 10 nucleotides match TRBD2. The germline V gene encodes CDR1 DFQATT and CDR2 SNEGSKA (reference sequence). The CDR3 extends over 14 amino acids. The V and J ends lost 1 base and 1 base, in that order; junction bases with no gene match: 0.

This clonotype was picked up many times. This rearrangement joins TRBV6-5 to TRBJ1-2; D not resolved. The CDR3 is 14 amino acids. Germline V gene data show CDR1 as MNHEY and CDR2 as SVGAGI. V lost 2 bases and J lost 3, with 10 bases in between. The CDR3 coding sequence is TGTGCCAGCAGTTACAGAGGTGAAGACTATGGCTACACCTTC. It codes for CASSYRGEDYGYTF.

A few counts support this clonotype. The V call is TRBV12-3 or TRBV12-4, the J call TRBJ2-1; 10 bases match TRBD2. This CDR3 comprises 14 residues. V shed 6 bases and J 9 bases; nucleotides not matched to a gene: 8. CDR3 in amino acids: CASRTSGASGEQFF. DNA of the CDR3: TGTGCCAGCAGAACTAGCGGGGCATCGGGTGAGCAGTTCTTC.

A remark on this clonotype: A far bigger clonotype differs at one base, so this is likely a read error. The genes are TRBV11-2 and TRBJ2-7; D possibly corresponds to TRBD2 (5 bases). Trimming removed 1 base at V and 2 bases at J, with 18 bases between. The CDR3 sequence is 17 residues long. Germline CDR1 is SGHAT and CDR2 is FQNNGV. The CDR3 DNA reads as TGTGCCAGCAGCTTAGGGTCGGGTGGGAGTGCCCCCTACGAGCAGTACTTC. Translating gives CASSLGSGGSAPYEQYF.

This clonotype showed up just once. The gene calls are TRBV20-1 and TRBJ2-2; the match to TRBD1 covers 8 bases. The CDR3 contains 14 residues. V lost 1 base, J lost 3 bases, and 1 base stayed unmatched. Germline values: CDR1 DFQATT, CDR2 SNEGSKA (reference sequence). The CDR3 sequence: CSARAQGDTGELFF. The CDR3 DNA sequence: TGCAGTGCTAGAGCACAGGGGGACACCGGGGAGCTGTTTTTT.

This clonotype was picked up many times. The rearrangement uses TRBV4-1 and TRBJ2-5, with 8 bases matching TRBD1. This CDR3 spans 14 amino acids. J lost 2 bases, V lost 3 bases, and 2 bases had no gene match. CDR1 and CDR2 from the germline V gene are MGHRA and YSYEKL. DNA for the CDR3: TGCGCCAGCAGCCAGGGACAGGTTCAAGAGACCCAGTACTTC. Translation: CASSQGQVQETQYF.

The chain recombines TRBV5-4 with TRBJ1-1, with 9 bases identical to TRBD1. Germline CDR1 is SGHNT and CDR2 is YYREEE (reference sequence). This CDR3 region has 15 residues. Trimming took 4 bases from V and 5 from J; bases not matched to a gene: 9. The DNA for the CDR3 is TGTGCCAGCAGCCCCGGGACAGGGCCGTCAACTGAAGCTTTCTTT. Translating it yields CASSPGTGPSTEAFF.

This clonotype was recorded many times. The chain couples TRBV6-1 to TRBJ1-1; D remains unclear. CDR3 length: 14 amino acids. The V gene lost 6 bases and the J gene lost 1 base, with 12 bases spanning the gap. Germline loops: CDR1 MNHNS, CDR2 SASEGT. The CDR3 sequence: CASRIGVSNTEAFF. As DNA, the CDR3 is TGTGCCAGCAGGATCGGGGTTTCGAACACTGAAGCTTTCTTT.

The genes are TRBV19 and TRBJ2-4; D not certain. CDR3 length: 16 residues. V was shortened by 5 bases and J by 0 bases, with 14 bases between the two germline ends. Per germline, CDR1 LNHDA and CDR2 SQIVND (reference sequence). The CDR3 region is CASSSVGVLAKNIQYF. As DNA, the CDR3 is TGTGCCAGTAGTTCGGTTGGAGTACTAGCCAAAAACATTCAGTACTTC.

V usage is TRBV7-2 and J usage is TRBJ2-2, with 11 nucleotides matching TRBD2. The V gene's germline CDR1 is SGHTA and CDR2 FQGNSA. This CDR3 is built from 19 residues. Germline trimming cut 1 base from V and 5 bases from J; bases unmatched to any gene: 12. The CDR3 protein is CASSLVLAGGPGWTGELFF. The CDR3 DNA reads as TGTGCCAGCAGCTTAGTCTTAGCGGGAGGGCCCGGGTGGACCGGGGAGCTGTTTTTT.

There are many counts of this clonotype. J is TRBJ1-2 and V is TRBV9; D is undetermined. Germline CDR1 and CDR2: SGDLS and YYNGEE. This CDR3 comprises 13 residues. V dropped 0 bases and J dropped 6 bases, with 9 bases sitting between them. The CDR3 loop reads CASSVDAPHGYTF. CDR3 sequence (DNA): TGTGCCAGCAGCGTAGACGCTCCCCATGGCTACACCTTC.

This clonotype has a single count. This may come from a read error, since a much larger clone is one base off. J is TRBJ1-4 and V is TRBV15, with 10 bases lining up with TRBD1. Germline V CDR1 and CDR2: LNHNV, YYDKDF (reference sequence). V trimming: 6 bases; J trimming: 10 bases; junction bases outside the gene matches: 8. The CDR3 consists of 14 residues. The CDR3 region is CATSEAGQGVKLFF. Here the CDR3 DNA reads TGTGCCACCAGTGAAGCCGGACAGGGGGTAAAACTGTTTTTT. The full variable domain, in which reference TRBV15 and TRBJ1-4 provide the parts outside the CDR3, is DAMVIQNPRYQVTQFGKPVTLSCSQTLNHNVMYWYQQKSSQAPKLLFHYYDKDFNNEADTPDNFQSRRPNTSFCFLDIRSPGLGDTAMYLCATSEAGQGVKLFFGSGTQLSVL.

This clonotype was seen at least ten times. The J gene is TRBJ2-5, the V gene TRBV12-3 or TRBV12-4; 9 bases map to TRBD1. V lost 4 bases and J lost 1; bases outside the gene matches: 7. CDR3 length equals 16 residues. The DNA of the CDR3 is TGTGCCAGCAGTTCCACAGGGGGCGGGGTCCAAGAGACCCAGTACTTC. Protein product: CASSSTGGGVQETQYF.

This clonotype has just a few counts. The chain has TRBV12-3 or TRBV12-4 and TRBJ2-2; TRBD2 aligns across 8 bases. The CDR3 is made up of 17 amino acids. V lost 6 bases and J lost 5; bases outside the gene matches: 14. The CDR3 DNA follows: TGTGCCAGCAGCCCGGAGGCGGGACTAGTCATTACCGGGGAGCTGTTTTTT. This encodes CASSPEAGLVITGELFF.

This clonotype has a count of ten or more. The J gene is TRBJ2-5, the V gene TRBV6-1; 12 bases are shared with TRBD2. Germline lookup yields CDR1 MNHNS and CDR2 SASEGT. V shed 5 bases, J shed 5 bases, and the junction held 9 bases outside the gene matches. The CDR3 spans 16 residues. CDR3 in amino acids: CASSPRLAGVGETQYF. The CDR3 DNA sequence: TGTGCCAGCAGTCCCCGACTAGCGGGAGTTGGGGAGACCCAGTACTTC.